These T cell receptor beta chains were read from a single sample in a study of T cells in Graves' hyperthyroidism and ophthalmopathy. Using its own MiXCR run on the multiplex PCR reads, TCRdb lists one record per CDR3 protein. This table holds around 350,000 distinct CDR3 sequences, roughly an eighth found once. The sequenced material came from blood. These receptors all come from a woman between 18 and 30 years old with Graves' hyperthyroidism. The CDR3 runs from the conserved cysteine through the conserved F or W. D genes are given only for firm matches. Some rows have no size entry. The others give once, few or many, or a class for an expanded clone.

V	size	J	D	CDR3	DNA
TRBV11-2	many	TRBJ1-2	.	CAIQGSYYGYTF	TGTGCCATACAGGGTTCGTACTATGGCTACACCTTC
TRBV15	few	TRBJ2-1	.	CATSRHPQAGSNEQFF	TGTGCCACCAGCAGACACCCCCAGGCAGGGTCCAATGAGCAGTTCTTC
TRBV13	many	TRBJ2-1	.	CASSLWGQDNEQFF	TGTGCCAGCAGCTTATGGGGACAAGACAATGAGCAGTTCTTC
TRBV7-8	many	TRBJ2-1	.	CASSRVVFDEQFF	TGTGCCAGCAGTCGGGTGGTTTTCGATGAGCAGTTCTTC
TRBV14	few	TRBJ2-3	TRBD1	CASSQVDYRGTGGADTQYF	TGTGCCAGCAGCCAAGTAGATTATCGGGGGACAGGGGGCGCAGATACGCAGTATTTT
TRBV6-2/TRBV6-3	many	TRBJ2-7	.	CASTTRYGLKVYEQYF	TGTGCCAGCACTACACGGTACGGGTTGAAGGTCTACGAGCAGTACTTC
TRBV2	many	TRBJ2-1	.	CASSSRDTNNEQFF	TGTGCCAGTTCCTCGAGGGACACCAACAATGAGCAGTTCTTC
TRBV20-1	.	TRBJ2-4	.	CSARDLDLAKNIQYF	TGCAGTGCTAGAGATTTGGATCTAGCCAAAAACATTCAGTACTTC
TRBV11-2	many	TRBJ1-1	TRBD1	CASGRQGTLNTEAFF	TGTGCCAGCGGCAGACAGGGGACGCTGAACACTGAAGCTTTCTTT
TRBV5-1	.	TRBJ2-2	TRBD1	CASSQGQGGTGELFF	TGCGCCAGCAGCCAGGGACAGGGTGGAACCGGGGAGCTGTTTTTT
TRBV10-3	many	TRBJ2-7	TRBD1	CAISDGDRALYEQYF	TGTGCCATCAGTGACGGAGACAGGGCACTCTACGAGCAGTACTTC
TRBV28	.	TRBJ1-1	.	CASITGLGLNTEAFF	TGTGCCAGCATCACAGGGTTGGGGCTGAACACTGAAGCTTTCTTT
TRBV28	many	TRBJ2-2	TRBD1	CASSFYRGRTGELFF	TGTGCCAGCAGTTTCTACAGGGGGCGGACCGGGGAGCTGTTTTTT
TRBV19	few	TRBJ2-2	TRBD2	CASSRAGVRELFF	TGTGCCAGTAGTCGGGCGGGAGTCCGGGAGCTGTTTTTT
TRBV11-2	many	TRBJ2-1	.	CASSLLRTYNEQFF	TGTGCCAGCAGCTTGCTTAGGACATACAATGAGCAGTTCTTC
TRBV5-1	many	TRBJ2-2	.	CASSTWPKGTGELFF	TGCGCCAGCAGCACGTGGCCAAAGGGCACCGGGGAGCTGTTTTTT
TRBV18	many	TRBJ1-1	.	CASSPGEVNTEAFF	TGTGCCAGCTCACCAGGGGAGGTAAACACTGAAGCTTTCTTT
TRBV2	many	TRBJ2-7	TRBD2	CASSDGEGWRWEQYF	TGTGCCAGCAGTGATGGGGAGGGGTGGCGGTGGGAGCAGTACTTC
TRBV5-1	many	TRBJ2-7	.	CASSAWDGSYEQYF	TGCGCCAGCAGCGCGTGGGACGGATCCTACGAGCAGTACTTC
TRBV7-8	many	TRBJ1-3	.	CASSPLVGNTIYF	TGTGCCAGCAGCCCTCTGGTCGGAAACACCATATATTTT
TRBV12-3/TRBV12-4	many	TRBJ1-2	.	CASSPGREELYGYTF	TGTGCCTCATCCCCAGGCAGAGAAGAACTCTATGGCTACACCTTC
TRBV2	.	TRBJ1-1	TRBD1	CASSVTYPGQGNTEAFF	TGTGCCAGCAGTGTCACCTACCCGGGACAGGGGAACACTGAAGCTTTCTTT
TRBV5-1	many	TRBJ1-2	.	CASSPGHNYGYTF	TGCGCCAGCAGCCCGGGACACAACTATGGCTACACCTTC
TRBV12-3/TRBV12-4	many	TRBJ1-2	.	CASSLARGAHYGYTF	TGTGCCAGCAGTTTAGCGAGGGGGGCTCACTATGGCTACACCTTC
TRBV6-2/TRBV6-3	.	TRBJ2-7	.	CASSAVTGIYEQYF	TGTGCCAGCAGTGCTGTGACAGGCATCTACGAGCAGTACTTC
TRBV12-3/TRBV12-4	many	TRBJ2-1	TRBD2	CASSSSLGLAGVDPYNEQFF	TGTGCCAGCAGTTCCAGCCTCGGACTAGCGGGAGTAGACCCCTACAATGAGCAGTTCTTC
TRBV3-1	many	TRBJ1-3	.	CASSPDGGGNTIYF	TGTGCCAGCAGCCCGGACGGGGGTGGAAACACCATATATTTT
TRBV20-1	many	TRBJ1-1	.	CSARKRQLNTEAFF	TGCAGTGCTAGGAAACGACAGCTGAACACTGAAGCTTTCTTT
TRBV30	many	TRBJ1-1	.	CAWTRTANTEAFF	TGTGCCTGGACGAGGACAGCGAACACTGAAGCTTTCTTT
TRBV10-3	.	TRBJ1-3	TRBD1	CAISGVQGSGNTIYF	TGTGCCATCAGCGGGGTACAGGGGTCCGGAAACACCATATATTTT
TRBV12-3/TRBV12-4	many	TRBJ1-1	.	CASSPRQNWAFF	TGTGCCAGCAGTCCACGACAGAACTGGGCTTTCTTT
TRBV9	many	TRBJ2-3	.	CASSVDGSRTDTQYF	TGTGCCAGCAGCGTAGATGGCTCCCGCACAGATACGCAGTATTTT
TRBV5-1	many	TRBJ2-3	TRBD2	CASSLIPAGRGFHTDTQYF	TGCGCCAGCAGCTTGATACCCGCCGGGCGGGGGTTCCACACAGATACGCAGTATTTT
TRBV12-3/TRBV12-4	many	TRBJ2-1	TRBD2	CASSAVTSGGLQYNEQFF	TGTGCCAGCAGTGCCGTGACTAGCGGGGGGCTCCAATACAATGAGCAGTTCTTC
TRBV7-9	many	TRBJ2-5	TRBD2	CASSPLGLAEETQYF	TGTGCCAGCAGCCCCCTTGGACTAGCGGAAGAGACCCAGTACTTC
TRBV28	many	TRBJ1-2	TRBD1	CASTWGTGSNYGYTF	TGTGCCAGCACCTGGGGGACAGGGTCTAACTATGGCTACACCTTC
TRBV5-4	many	TRBJ2-7	.	CASSHPLGGGPYEQYF	TGTGCCAGCAGCCACCCCCTAGGGGGGGGTCCCTACGAGCAGTACTTC
TRBV7-2	many	TRBJ2-5	.	CASSSDQRVETQYF	TGTGCCAGCAGCTCAGACCAGCGTGTGGAGACCCAGTACTTC
TRBV7-9	few	TRBJ1-4	TRBD1	CASSAGQGGEKLFF	TGTGCCAGCAGCGCCGGACAGGGGGGTGAAAAACTGTTTTTT
TRBV5-1	.	TRBJ2-5	TRBD2	CASSLALTSGGLYQETQYF	TGCGCCAGCAGCTTGGCCCTGACTAGCGGGGGCCTGTACCAAGAGACCCAGTACTTC
TRBV20-1	many	TRBJ2-7	.	CSASSSAASSYEQYF	TGCAGTGCTAGCAGTAGTGCGGCCAGCTCCTACGAGCAGTACTTC